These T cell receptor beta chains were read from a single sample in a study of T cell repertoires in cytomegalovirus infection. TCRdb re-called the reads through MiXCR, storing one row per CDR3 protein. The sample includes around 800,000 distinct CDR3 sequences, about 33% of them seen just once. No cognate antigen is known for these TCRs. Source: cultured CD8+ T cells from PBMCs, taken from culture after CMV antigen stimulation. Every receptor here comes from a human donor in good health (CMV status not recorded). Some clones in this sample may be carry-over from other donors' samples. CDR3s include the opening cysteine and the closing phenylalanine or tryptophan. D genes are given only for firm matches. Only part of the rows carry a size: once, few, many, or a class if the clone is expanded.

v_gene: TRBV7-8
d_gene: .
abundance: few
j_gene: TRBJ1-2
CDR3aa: CASRLAPSGGGYGYTF
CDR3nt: TGTGCCAGCCGCTTGGCCCCATCGGGGGGGGGCTATGGCTACACCTTC

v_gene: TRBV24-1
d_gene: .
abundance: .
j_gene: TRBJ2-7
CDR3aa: CATRLLRHLRNEQYF
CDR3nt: TGTGCCACCAGGCTCCTGAGGCATCTCCGTAACGAGCAGTACTTC

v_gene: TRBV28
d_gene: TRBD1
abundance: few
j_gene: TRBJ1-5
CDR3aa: CASSLTVSPTGGEGNQPQHF
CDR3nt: TGTGCCAGCAGTCTGACCGTAAGCCCGACAGGGGGAGAGGGCAATCAGCCCCAGCATTTT

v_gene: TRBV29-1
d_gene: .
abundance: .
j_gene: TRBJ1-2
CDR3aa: CSVEGQSDTYGYTF
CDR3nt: TGCAGCGTTGAAGGCCAGTCCGACACCTATGGCTACACCTTC

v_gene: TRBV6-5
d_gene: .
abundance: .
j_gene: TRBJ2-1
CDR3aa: CASSSGPIPYNEQFF
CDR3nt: TGTGCCAGCAGTTCCGGGCCTATTCCTTACAATGAGCAGTTCTTC

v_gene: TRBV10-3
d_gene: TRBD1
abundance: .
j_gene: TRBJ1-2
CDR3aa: CAISDPGTGNYGYTF
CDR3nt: TGTGCCATCAGTGACCCCGGGACAGGGAACTATGGCTACACCTTC

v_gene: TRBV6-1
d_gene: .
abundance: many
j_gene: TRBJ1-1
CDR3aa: CASLYTEAFF
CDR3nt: TGTGCCAGTTTGTACACTGAAGCTTTCTTT

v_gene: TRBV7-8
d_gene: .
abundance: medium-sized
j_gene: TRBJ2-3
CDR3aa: CASIPDPADTQYF
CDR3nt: TGTGCCAGCATCCCGGACCCGGCCGATACGCAGTATTTT

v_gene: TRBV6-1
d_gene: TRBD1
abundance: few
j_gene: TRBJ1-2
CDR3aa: CASSPPDRDYGYTF
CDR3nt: TGTGCCAGCAGTCCCCCCGACAGGGACTATGGCTACACCTTC

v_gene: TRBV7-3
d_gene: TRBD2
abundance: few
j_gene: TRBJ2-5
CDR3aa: CASSQWTGGRETQYF
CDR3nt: TGTGCCAGCAGCCAGTGGACGGGGGGGCGAGAGACCCAGTACTTC

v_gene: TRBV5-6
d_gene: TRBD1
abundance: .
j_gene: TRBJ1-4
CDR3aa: CASSFYRDRPDEKLFF
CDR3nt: TGTGCCAGCAGCTTCTACCGGGACAGGCCGGATGAAAAACTGTTTTTT

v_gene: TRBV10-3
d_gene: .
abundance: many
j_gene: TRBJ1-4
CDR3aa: CAISERVAVKGELFF
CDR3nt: TGTGCCATCAGTGAGAGGGTGGCCGTTAAGGGGGAACTGTTTTTT

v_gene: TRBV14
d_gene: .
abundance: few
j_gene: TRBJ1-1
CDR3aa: CASSPWTAPNTEAFF
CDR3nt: TGTGCCAGCAGCCCGTGGACAGCCCCGAACACTGAAGCTTTCTTT

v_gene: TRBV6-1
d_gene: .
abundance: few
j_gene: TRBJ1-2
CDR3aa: CASSEWALGDYGYTF
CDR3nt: TGTGCCAGCAGTGAATGGGCCCTCGGGGACTATGGCTACACCTTC

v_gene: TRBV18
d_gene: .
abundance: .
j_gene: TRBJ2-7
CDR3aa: CASSPPYEQYF
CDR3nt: TGTGCCAGCTCACCACCCTACGAGCAGTACTTC

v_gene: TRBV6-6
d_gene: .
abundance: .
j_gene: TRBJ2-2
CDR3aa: CASSYSDGAGRTGELFF
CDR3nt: TGTGCCAGCAGTTACTCGGACGGGGCAGGAAGGACCGGGGAGCTGTTTTTT

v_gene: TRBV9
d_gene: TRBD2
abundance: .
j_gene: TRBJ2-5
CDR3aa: CASSVGPGLAGGRETQYF
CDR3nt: TGTGCCAGCAGCGTAGGGCCGGGACTAGCGGGGGGGCGAGAGACCCAGTACTTC

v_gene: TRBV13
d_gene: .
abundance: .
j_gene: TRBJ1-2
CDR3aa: CASSLNRDIGYTF
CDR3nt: TGTGCCAGCAGCTTAAACCGGGATATTGGCTACACCTTC

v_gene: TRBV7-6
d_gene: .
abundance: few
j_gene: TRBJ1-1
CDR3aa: CASRSGVSTEAFF
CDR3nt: TGTGCCAGCAGGTCAGGGGTCAGCACTGAAGCTTTCTTT

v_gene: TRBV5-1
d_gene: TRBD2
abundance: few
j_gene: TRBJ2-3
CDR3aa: CASSPEAGGQDTQYF
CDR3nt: TGCGCCAGCAGCCCGGAAGCGGGGGGACAGGATACGCAGTATTTT

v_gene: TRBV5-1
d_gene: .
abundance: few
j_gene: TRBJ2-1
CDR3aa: CASSLEQGYNEQFF
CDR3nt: TGCGCCAGCAGCTTGGAGCAGGGCTACAATGAGCAGTTCTTC

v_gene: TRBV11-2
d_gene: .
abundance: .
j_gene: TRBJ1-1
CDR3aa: CASSSPSTGMNTEAFF
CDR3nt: TGTGCCAGCAGCTCGCCTTCGACGGGAATGAACACTGAAGCTTTCTTT

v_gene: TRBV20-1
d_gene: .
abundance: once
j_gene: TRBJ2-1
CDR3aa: CSARDRRAASYNEQFF
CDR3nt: TGCAGTGCTAGAGATAGGAGGGCGGCCTCCTACAATGAGCAGTTCTTC

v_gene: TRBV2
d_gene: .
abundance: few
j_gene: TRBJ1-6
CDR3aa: CASSGWTVEVPLHF
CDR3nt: TGTGCCAGCAGTGGGTGGACAGTAGAAGTCCCCCTCCACTTT

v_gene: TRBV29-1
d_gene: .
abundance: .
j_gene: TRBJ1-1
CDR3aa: CSVSTPRTYEAFF
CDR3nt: TGCAGCGTATCCACTCCGAGGACATACGAAGCTTTCTTT

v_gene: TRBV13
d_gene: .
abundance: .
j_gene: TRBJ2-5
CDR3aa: CASSSRDAGPSETQYF
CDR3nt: TGTGCCAGCAGCTCACGGGACGCAGGGCCGTCGGAGACCCAGTACTTC

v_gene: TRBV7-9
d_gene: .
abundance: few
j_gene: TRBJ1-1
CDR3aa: CASSLDGATEAFF
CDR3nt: TGTGCCAGCAGCCTAGACGGGGCCACTGAAGCTTTCTTT

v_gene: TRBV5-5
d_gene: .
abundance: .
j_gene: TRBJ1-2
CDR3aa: CASRPGAAGDGYTF
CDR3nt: TGTGCCAGCAGGCCGGGTGCGGCAGGAGATGGCTACACCTTC

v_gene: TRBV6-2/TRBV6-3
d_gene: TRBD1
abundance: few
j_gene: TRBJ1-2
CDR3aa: CASSSDRGLPNYGYTF
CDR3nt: TGTGCCAGCAGTTCGGACAGGGGCTTACCTAACTATGGCTACACCTTC

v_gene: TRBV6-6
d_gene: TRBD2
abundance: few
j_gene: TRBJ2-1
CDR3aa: CASSYPRLAGGPHTYTEQFF
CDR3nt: TGTGCCAGCAGTTACCCAAGACTAGCGGGGGGCCCACACACTTATACTGAGCAGTTCTTC

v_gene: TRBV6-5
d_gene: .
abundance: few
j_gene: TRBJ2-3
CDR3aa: CASNGAPGVPSTDTQYF
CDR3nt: TGTGCCAGCAATGGGGCTCCGGGGGTCCCTAGCACAGATACGCAGTATTTT

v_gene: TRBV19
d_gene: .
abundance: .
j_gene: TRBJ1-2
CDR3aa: CASTAPRGGYTF
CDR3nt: TGTGCCAGTACCGCTCCCAGGGGTGGCTACACCTTC

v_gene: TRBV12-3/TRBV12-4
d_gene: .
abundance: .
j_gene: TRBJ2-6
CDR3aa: CATPRAGANVLTF
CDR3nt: TGTGCCACCCCCCGAGCTGGGGCCAACGTCCTGACTTTC

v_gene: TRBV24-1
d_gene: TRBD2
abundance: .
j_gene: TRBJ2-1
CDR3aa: CATSDPRSSGGYNEQFF
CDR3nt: TGTGCCACCAGTGACCCGCGGAGTAGCGGGGGCTACAATGAGCAGTTCTTC

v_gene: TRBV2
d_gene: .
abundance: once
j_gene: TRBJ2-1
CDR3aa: CASRPWASAYNEQFF
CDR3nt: TGTGCCAGCCGTCCATGGGCGTCGGCCTACAATGAGCAGTTCTTC

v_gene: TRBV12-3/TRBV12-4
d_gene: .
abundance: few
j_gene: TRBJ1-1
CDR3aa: CASGRGVNTEAFF
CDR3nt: TGTGCCAGCGGGAGAGGGGTGAACACTGAAGCTTTCTTT

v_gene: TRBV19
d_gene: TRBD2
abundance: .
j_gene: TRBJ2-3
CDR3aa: CVSSMLVAGITDTQYF
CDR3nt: TGTGTCAGTAGTATGTTGGTAGCGGGGATCACAGATACGCAGTATTTT

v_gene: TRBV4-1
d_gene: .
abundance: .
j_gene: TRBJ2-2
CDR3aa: CASSQDGSSSTGELFF
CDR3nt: TGCGCCAGCAGCCAAGATGGCAGCTCTTCCACCGGGGAGCTGTTTTTT

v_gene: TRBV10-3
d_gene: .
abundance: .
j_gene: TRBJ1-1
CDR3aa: CAIRVGSNAEAFF
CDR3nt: TGTGCCATACGGGTGGGGAGCAACGCTGAAGCTTTCTTT

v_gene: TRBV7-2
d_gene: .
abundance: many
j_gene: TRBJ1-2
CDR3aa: CASSNQRQSNYGYTF
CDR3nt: TGTGCCAGCAGCAATCAAAGACAGAGTAACTATGGCTACACCTTC

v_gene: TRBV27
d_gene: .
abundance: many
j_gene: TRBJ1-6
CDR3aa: CASSLSFVNSPLHF
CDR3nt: TGTGCCAGCAGTTTATCGTTCGTCAATTCACCCCTCCACTTT

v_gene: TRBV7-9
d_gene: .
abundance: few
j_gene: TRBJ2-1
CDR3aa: CASSLMSRDEQFF
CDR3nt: TGTGCCAGCAGCTTAATGTCCCGGGATGAGCAGTTCTTC

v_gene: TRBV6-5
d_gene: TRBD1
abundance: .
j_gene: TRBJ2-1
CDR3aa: CASSYLASDRGLNEQFF
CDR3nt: TGTGCCAGCAGCTACCTGGCTAGTGACAGGGGTTTGAATGAGCAGTTCTTC

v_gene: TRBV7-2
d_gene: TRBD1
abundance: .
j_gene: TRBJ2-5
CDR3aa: CANSLASGQGQETQYF
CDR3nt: TGTGCCAACAGCTTAGCGTCAGGACAGGGCCAAGAGACCCAGTACTTC

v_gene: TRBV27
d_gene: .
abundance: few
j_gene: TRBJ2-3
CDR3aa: CASSLAATLGTDTQYF
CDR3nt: TGTGCCAGCAGTTTAGCGGCCACCCTCGGCACAGATACGCAGTATTTT

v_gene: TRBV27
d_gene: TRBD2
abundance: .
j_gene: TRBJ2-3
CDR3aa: CASSLIAGGPGTDTQYF
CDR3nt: TGTGCCAGCAGTCTGATAGCGGGGGGGCCTGGCACAGATACGCAGTATTTT

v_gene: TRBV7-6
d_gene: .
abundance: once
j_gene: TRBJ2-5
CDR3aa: CASVPDEAQETQYF
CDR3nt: TGTGCCAGCGTGCCTGATGAGGCCCAAGAGACCCAGTACTTC

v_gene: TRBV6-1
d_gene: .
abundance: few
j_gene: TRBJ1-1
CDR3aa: CASSEWIYTEAFF
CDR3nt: TGTGCCAGCAGTGAGTGGATCTACACTGAAGCTTTCTTT

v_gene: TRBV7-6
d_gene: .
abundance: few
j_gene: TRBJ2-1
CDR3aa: CASRVGNEQFF
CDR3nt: TGTGCCAGCAGGGTCGGGAATGAGCAGTTCTTC

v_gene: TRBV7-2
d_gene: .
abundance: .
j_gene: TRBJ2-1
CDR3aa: CASSSGTLVFNEQFF
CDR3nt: TGTGCCAGCAGCTCCGGGACCCTAGTATTCAATGAGCAGTTCTTC

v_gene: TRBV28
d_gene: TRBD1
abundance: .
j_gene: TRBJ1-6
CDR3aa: CASTKGQRFNSPLHF
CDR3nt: TGTGCCAGCACCAAGGGACAGCGATTTAATTCACCCCTCCACTTT

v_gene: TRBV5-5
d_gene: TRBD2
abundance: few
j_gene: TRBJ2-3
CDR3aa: CASSFTRSRRGDTDTQYF
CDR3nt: TGTGCCAGCAGCTTCACGAGATCTAGGCGGGGGGACACAGATACGCAGTATTTT

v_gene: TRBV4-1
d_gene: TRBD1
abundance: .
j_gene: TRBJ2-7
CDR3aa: CASSQGTPGQGYEQYF
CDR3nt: TGCGCCAGCAGCCAAGGGACCCCGGGACAGGGATACGAGCAGTACTTC